Shown below are 3 T cell receptor beta chains from a single sample sequenced in a study of OX40 agonist ivuxolimab in advanced cancers. Generated by immunoSEQ multiplex PCR, the TCRdb table keeps only in-frame clones and is missing some. The sample records around 6,000 clones, approximately 68% being singletons. Source: CD4+ or CD8+ T cells sorted from blood, taken in a trial of the OX40 agonist ivuxolimab. The receptors shown here come from an adult with an advanced solid tumor such as melanoma, head and neck, liver or kidney cancer.

As concerns this clone: This sample includes further DNA sequences coding for the same CDR3. This chain joins TRBV12-5 and TRBJ2-7; 11 bases fit TRBD2. Unmatched junction bases numbered 5, after V lost 5 bases and J lost 2 bases. The CDR3 has 15 amino acids. Germline values: CDR1 LGHNT, CDR2 FRNRAP. CDR3: CASGPGLAGTYEQYF. The DNA of the CDR3 is TGTGCTAGTGGTCCCGGACTAGCGGGTACCTACGAGCAGTACTTC.

This clone was picked up a small number of times. V usage is TRBV25-1 and J usage is TRBJ1-3; D gene ambiguous. The ends were cut back, 1 base at V and 0 bases at J, with 7 bases in the middle. The germline V gene has CDR1 MGHDK and CDR2 SYGVNS. This CDR3 has 15 amino acids. CDR3 coding DNA: TGTGCCAGCAGTGAATCAGCTGACTCTGGAAACACCATATATTTT. It specifies CASSESADSGNTIYF. The full variable domain, in which reference TRBV25-1 and TRBJ1-3 provide the parts outside the CDR3, is EADIYQTPRYLVIGTGKKITLECSQTMGHDKMYWYQQDPGMELHLIHYSYGVNSTEKGDLSSESTVSRIRTEHFPLTLESARPSHTSQYLCASSESADSGNTIYFGEGSWLTVV.

V gene TRBV27 combines with J gene TRBJ2-1, with D perhaps matching TRBD2 (6 bases). From germline, CDR1 is MNHEY and CDR2 SMNVEV (reference sequence). Trimming removed 4 bases from V and 1 base from J, with 8 bases in between. This CDR3 region has 14 residues. CDR3 amino acids: CASSSGSSYNEQFF. The DNA for the CDR3 is TGTGCCAGCAGTTCCGGGAGTTCCTACAATGAGCAGTTCTTC.